The T cell receptor (beta chain) under discussion was sequenced for a study of cytomegalovirus exposure and HLA in healthy donors. Study-wide findings and caveats: Clonal expansion, a later analysis showed, was greater in HLA-associated TCR beta chains than in equally common others.

A multiplex PCR was run with 60 Vbeta primers and 13 Jbeta primers. Authors' analysis steps: Later reanalysis found around 80 million unique TCR beta chains, approximately 11 million of them shared. Some clones are missing from TCRdb's copy, which holds only in-frame ones; the method was immunoSEQ multiplex PCR. Clone size and the V and J calls come from that table; the DNA yielded D and trimming. The data contain under 110,000 clones, 75% of them seen just once; the ten biggest clones take up roughly 10%. Turning to this clone: Its antigen is not identified.

The sequenced sample was PBMCs. The sequence came from a man aged 45 to 65 in good health and CMV-seronegative.

The CDR3 DNA reads as TGTGCCAGCGAGGACAGGGTCCTCTACGAGCAGTACTTC. Translation gives CASEDRVLYEQYF. The chain couples TRBV18 to TRBJ2-7, with 8 bases identical to TRBD1. With 8 bases clipped from V and 3 bases from J, the junction kept 6 bases outside the gene matches. Germline values: CDR1 KGHSH, CDR2 LQKENI. The CDR3 is made up of 13 amino acids.